This T cell receptor (beta chain) was captured in a study of cytomegalovirus exposure and HLA in healthy donors. With 60 Vbeta and 13 Jbeta primers, the PCR was carried out. Sequencing was performed with immunoSEQ multiplex PCR; in TCRdb, only in-frame clones are kept and a portion is missing. The sample yields approximately 110,000 clones, roughly 73% seen once. Study-wide findings and caveats: Per a prior analysis, the majority of TCR beta V segments were productive roughly 87% or roughly 30% of the time. Judged likely to be a sequencing artifact was a cluster of highly shared sequence variants. A later analysis linked 15,000 to 20,000 TCR beta sequences to HLA alleles at 0.05 false discovery rate.

Germline loops: CDR1 SGHDT, CDR2 YYEEEE. The trim removed 4 bases at V and 2 bases at J, leaving 7 bases unmatched. The CDR3 has 15 residues. Turning to this clone: The antigen is unknown.

The J gene is TRBJ2-5, the V gene TRBV5-6; 8 bases map to TRBD1. The sequenced sample consisted of PBMCs. This receptor was taken from a man aged 55 to 70 in good health and CMV-seropositive. The CDR3 loop reads CASSHAGTGQETQYF. The CDR3 DNA is TGTGCCAGCAGCCACGCCGGGACAGGACAAGAGACCCAGTACTTC.